The 27 T cell receptor beta chains in this list originate from one sample, sequenced in a study of CD8 T cells in ankylosing spondylitis. A single record per CDR3 protein comes from TCRdb applying MiXCR to the 5' RACE reads. The sample lists 380,000 or so distinct CDR3 sequences; 20% were seen once. Sequenced: blood, either unsorted or a sorted T cell fraction (not recorded which). The source is a male donor with ankylosing spondylitis or in good health (not recorded which).

This clonotype turned up a few times. The chain joins TRBV4-2 to TRBJ2-7; tentative D call: TRBD2 (6 bases). Germline lookup yields CDR1 LGHNA and CDR2 YNFKEQ. The V gene lost 0 bases and the J gene lost 0 bases, with 15 bases spanning the gap. This CDR3 is 17 amino acids long. In DNA, the CDR3 is TGTGCCAGCAGCCAAGAGGGGGGTAGTGGTTTCTCCTACGAGCAGTACTTC. Translating it yields CASSQEGGSGFSYEQYF.

This clonotype was seen a handful of times. The CDR3 reads CASSQFEKLFF. The CDR3, as DNA: TGTGCCAGCAGCCAATTTGAAAAACTGTTTTTT. V gene TRBV3-1 combines with J gene TRBJ1-4; D is uncertain. The CDR3 extends over 11 amino acids. V was cut by 2 bases and J by 7 bases, with 2 bases left in between. From germline, CDR1 is LGHDT and CDR2 YNNKEL (reference sequence).

This clonotype was counted a few times. The chain combines TRBV28 with TRBJ1-5, with D perhaps matching TRBD1 (6 bases). The CDR3 runs to 14 residues. Germline CDR1 reads MDHEN; CDR2 reads SYDVKM. The V end lost 4 bases, the J end lost 6 bases, and 13 bases lay between the germline ends. The CDR3 bases are TGTGCCAGCAGTTCCACAGGGATGGTTCAGCCCCAGCATTTT. Translating gives CASSSTGMVQPQHF.

This clonotype has a handful of counts. The V and J genes are TRBV5-1 and TRBJ2-1, with D maybe TRBD1 (5 bases). Trimming removed 0 bases from V and 6 bases from J, with 16 bases in between. Germline CDR1 and CDR2: SGHRS and YFSETQ. The CDR3 is 16 residues long. The DNA for the CDR3 is TGCGCCAGCAGCTTGGAGGGGTTGCCTTCGGCCAATGAGCAGTTCTTC. Translating gives CASSLEGLPSANEQFF.

This rearrangement joins TRBV5-1 to TRBJ2-7; 9 bases are shared with TRBD2. Germline assignment: CDR1 SGHRS and CDR2 YFSETQ. This CDR3 is 14 amino acids long. V dropped 3 bases and J dropped 7; count of bases not matched to a gene: 8. Here the CDR3 reads CASSYAGGVQEQYF. CDR3 nucleotide sequence: TGCGCCAGCAGCTACGCGGGGGGGGTTCAAGAGCAGTACTTC.

This clonotype was seen only a few times. In DNA, the CDR3 is TGTGCCAGCAGCCCATCCCCCAGGGGAAAAAACATTCAGTACTTC. The encoded protein is CASSPSPRGKNIQYF. The gene calls are TRBV5-6 and TRBJ2-4; possibly TRBD1 for D (6 bases). The CDR3 is 15 amino acids. The ends were cut back, 4 bases at V and 4 bases at J, with 15 bases in the middle. Germline loops: CDR1 SGHDT, CDR2 YYEEEE.

J is TRBJ2-7 and V is TRBV4-1; D is tentatively TRBD1 or TRBD2 (5 bases each). V gave up 4 bases and J gave up 2 bases, with 15 bases separating them. This CDR3 has 15 amino acids. Germline V lookup: CDR1 MGHRA, CDR2 YSYEKL. The CDR3 nucleotides are TGCGCCAGCAGCCGGTTAGACCGGGGCCCCTACGAGCAGTACTTC. As protein: CASSRLDRGPYEQYF.

Comments on this clonotype: At one of its ends the junction is not consistent with the germline gene, which may arise from a read error. The rearrangement joins TRBV29-1 to TRBJ2-2; D possibly corresponds to TRBD1 (7 bases). Germline CDR1 reads SQVTM; CDR2 reads ANQGSEA. This CDR3 has 14 amino acids. Here the CDR3 DNA reads TGCAGCGGGAGCCAGGGGGGTAACACCGGGGAGCTGTCTTTT. This gives the protein CSGSQGGNTGELSF.

This clonotype showed up just a few times. This sequence joins TRBV11-1 and TRBJ2-5; 10 bases align to TRBD1. Germline V CDR1 and CDR2: SGHAT, FQDESV (reference sequence). This CDR3 has 15 amino acids. J gave up 2 bases and V 2 bases, and 2 bases lay outside the gene matches. The CDR3: CASSLWDRGQETQYF. In DNA, the CDR3 is TGTGCCAGCAGCTTATGGGACAGGGGACAAGAGACCCAGTACTTC. Combining the CDR3 with reference TRBV11-1 and TRBJ2-5 gives the whole variable domain EAEVAQSPRYKITEKSQAVAFWCDPISGHATLYWYRQILGQGPELLVQFQDESVVDDSQLPKDRFSAERLKGVDSTLKIQPAELGDSAMYLCASSLWDRGQETQYFGPGTRLLVL.

The chain has TRBV7-9 and TRBJ2-7; TRBD1 matches at 11 bases. V lost 6 bases, J lost 2 bases, and 3 bases stayed unmatched. The germline CDR1 and CDR2 sequences are SEHNR and FQNEAQ (reference sequence). The CDR3 runs 14 residues. The CDR3 DNA follows: TGTGCCAGCAGGGGGGACAGGGGGGCCTACGAGCAGTACTTC. Amino acids: CASRGDRGAYEQYF.

In this sample, this clonotype turned up a few times. The chain links TRBV5-1 to TRBJ2-1; tentative D call: TRBD2 (7 bases). The V and J ends lost 4 bases and 5 bases respectively, with 16 bases between them. CDR1 SGHRS and CDR2 YFSETQ come from the germline V gene. The CDR3 runs to 15 residues. CDR3 amino acids: CASSPREGGDNEQFF. The CDR3 nucleotides read TGCGCCAGCAGCCCCCGAGAGGGGGGGGACAATGAGCAGTTCTTC. Using reference TRBV5-1 and TRBJ2-1 for the parts outside the CDR3, the full variable domain is KAGVTQTPRYLIKTRGQQVTLSCSPISGHRSVSWYQQTPGQGLQFLFEYFSETQRNKGNFPGRFSGRQFSNSRSEMNVSTLELGDSALYLCASSPREGGDNEQFFGPGTRLTVL.

This chain uses TRBV27 with TRBJ2-1; D is uncertain. Trimming removed 5 bases from V and 8 bases from J, with 19 bases in between. The CDR3 covers 15 residues. Germline CDR1 is MNHEY and CDR2 is SMNVEV (reference sequence). CDR3 bases: TGTGCCAGCAGTCCCTCCGGGTGGGGTAGGGATGAGCAGTTCTTC. Translation gives CASSPSGWGRDEQFF.

In this sample, this clonotype turned up a few times. V and J are TRBV5-1 and TRBJ1-1, with D tentatively TRBD1 (6 bases). The V end was cut by 8 bases, the J end by 0 bases, with 11 bases between. The CDR3 length is 13 residues. Germline CDR1 and CDR2: SGHRS and YFSETQ. The DNA of the CDR3 is TGCGCCAGTAAGACAGGTATGAACACTGAAGCTTTCTTT. Residues: CASKTGMNTEAFF.

J is TRBJ2-1 and V is TRBV20-1, with 8 bases identical to TRBD2. Germline values: CDR1 DFQATT, CDR2 SNEGSKA (reference sequence). This CDR3 spans 15 amino acids. The ends lost 0 bases at V and 3 bases at J; junction bases unmatched: 4. The CDR3 DNA reads as TGCAGTGCTAGAGATCTAGCGGGTTTCTACAATGAGCAGTTCTTC. This codes for CSARDLAGFYNEQFF.

DNA for the CDR3: TGCAGCGTTGTATCGGGGGCCTCCTACGAGCAGTACTTC. It specifies CSVVSGASYEQYF. The chain employs TRBV29-1 and TRBJ2-7; the D gene could be TRBD1 or TRBD2 (6 bases each). Between the trimmed V and J ends, which lost 4 bases and 0 bases, there was a span of 10 bases. Per germline, CDR1 SQVTM and CDR2 ANQGSEA. This CDR3 region has 13 residues.

The rearrangement links TRBV24-1 to TRBJ2-5, with D tentatively TRBD1 (6 bases). Trimming pared 4 bases from V and 4 bases from J, leaving 18 bases between. CDR1 KGHDR and CDR2 SFDVKD come from the germline V gene. CDR3 length: 16 amino acids. The CDR3 protein is CATSELQGGMGETQYF. CDR3 DNA sequence: TGTGCCACCAGTGAGCTACAGGGTGGGATGGGAGAGACCCAGTACTTC.

In its sample, this clonotype was seen a few times. V usage is TRBV7-9 and J usage is TRBJ2-5; the match to TRBD1 covers 7 bases. The CDR3 runs to 15 residues. The junction had 15 bases not matched to a gene; V was cut back by 5 bases and J by 9 bases. Germline assignment: CDR1 SEHNR and CDR2 FQNEAQ (reference sequence). The DNA for the CDR3 is TGTGCCAGCAGCCCAACGGTGACAGGGCCGGTGGCCCAGTACTTC. Its translation: CASSPTVTGPVAQYF.

This clonotype was counted between two and nine times. V usage is TRBV29-1 and J usage is TRBJ2-5; the D gene is possibly TRBD1 (5 bases). Germline V gives CDR1 SQVTM, CDR2 ANQGSEA. There are 13 residues in the CDR3. V shed 2 bases and J shed 1 base, with 8 bases lying between them. For the CDR3, the DNA is TGCAGCGTTGAACCCAGGGTCCAAGAGACCCAGTACTTC. Translation gives CSVEPRVQETQYF.

V usage is TRBV18 and J usage is TRBJ2-5; 10 positions match TRBD2. Unmatched junction bases numbered 5, after V lost 2 bases and J lost 5 bases. The CDR3 length is 15 residues. Germline V CDR1 and CDR2: KGHSH, LQKENI. CDR3 sequence reads: CASSPSGGALETQYF. DNA for the CDR3: TGTGCCAGCTCACCAAGCGGGGGGGCCTTGGAGACCCAGTACTTC.

This chain connects TRBV11-1 to TRBJ2-7; 10 bases are shared with TRBD2. Losses at the gene ends were 5 bases for V and 7 bases for J; bases not matched to a gene: 11. The CDR3 is 15 amino acids. In germline, CDR1 is SGHAT, CDR2 FQDESV (reference sequence). CDR3: CASSPTGTSAGEQYF. The CDR3 DNA sequence: TGTGCCAGCAGCCCCACCGGGACTAGCGCTGGGGAGCAGTACTTC.

This clonotype turned up a few times. The J gene is TRBJ2-7, the V gene TRBV25-1; 10 positions agree with TRBD1. The V gene end was trimmed by 6 bases and the J gene end by 1 base; junction bases not matched to a gene: 6. This CDR3 is built from 15 residues. CDR1 is MGHDK, CDR2 SYGVNS, per germline. The CDR3 nucleotides read TGTGCCAGCAGGGGACAGGGGCAGGAATCCTACGAGCAGTACTTC. This translates into CASRGQGQESYEQYF.

V is TRBV7-8 and J is TRBJ2-1; 16 bases map to TRBD2. The CDR3 spans 17 residues. In germline, CDR1 is SGHVS, CDR2 FQNEAQ. Trimming at V came to 0 bases and at J to 8 bases, leaving 4 bases not matched to a gene. CDR3 sequence reads: CASSLAGTSGGADEQFF. The DNA of the CDR3 is TGTGCCAGCAGCTTAGCAGGGACTAGCGGGGGGGCCGATGAGCAGTTCTTC.

This clonotype was observed a few times. This chain links TRBV30 with TRBJ1-2; no clear D. Trimming shortened V by 1 base and J by 7 bases, and 13 bases separated the two germline ends. The CDR3 runs to 13 residues. The V gene's germline CDR1 is GTSNPN and CDR2 SVGIG (reference sequence). The DNA for the CDR3 is TGTGCCTGGAGTGAAATGTGGGGTGTTGGCTACACCTTC. Its translation: CAWSEMWGVGYTF.

The gene calls are TRBV11-2 and TRBJ2-7, with D unclear. Trimming removed 5 bases from V and 5 bases from J, with 13 bases in between. Germline loops: CDR1 SGHAT, CDR2 FQNNGV. There are 13 residues in the CDR3. CDR3 in DNA: TGTGCCAGCAGCCCCCTTCACGACGACGAGCAGTACTTC. Translating it yields CASSPLHDDEQYF.

This clonotype was recorded a few times. The rearrangement uses TRBV7-6 and TRBJ2-2; TRBD2 agrees at 9 bases. V shed 1 base, J shed 6 bases, and the junction held 6 bases outside the gene matches. Looked up from germline, CDR1 is SGHVS and CDR2 is FNYEAQ. This CDR3 has 16 residues. Written as DNA, the CDR3 is TGTGCCAGCAGCTTAGAGGCTAGCGGGGCGGCCGGGGAGCTGTTTTTT. This gives the protein CASSLEASGAAGELFF.

This clonotype was counted between two and nine times. The CDR3 spells CASSFLAGSGELFF. CDR3 DNA sequence: TGTGCCAGCAGCTTCCTAGCGGGGTCCGGGGAGCTGTTTTTT. The chain employs TRBV5-5 and TRBJ2-2, with 9 bases aligning to TRBD2. CDR1 and CDR2 (germline): SGHKS, YYEKEE (reference sequence). This CDR3 contains 14 residues. V shed 2 bases and J 6 bases; nucleotides not matched to a gene: 2.

This clonotype was picked up many times. The V call is TRBV10-3, the J call TRBJ2-7, with 12 bases matching TRBD2. J was trimmed by 5 bases and V by 6 bases; bases with no gene match: 5. Germline V gene data show CDR1 as ENHRY and CDR2 as SYGVKD. This CDR3 comprises 14 residues. The CDR3 DNA reads TGTGCCATCAGCTTGACTAGCGGGGGCGACGAGCAGTACTTC. This sequence encodes CAISLTSGGDEQYF.